A selection of T cell receptor beta chains follows, all from one sample in a study of T cells in Graves' hyperthyroidism and ophthalmopathy. One entry per CDR3 protein, called by TCRdb with MiXCR from the multiplex PCR reads. The sample holds 700,000 or so distinct CDR3 sequences; roughly 15% are singletons and the top ten take 8.4%. Source material: blood. These receptors were taken from a man aged 18 to 29 with Graves' hyperthyroidism. Both conserved end residues are part of each CDR3. D genes are given only for firm matches. The size field is filled for only some rows; it gives once, few, many or a size class.

V: TRBV19; D: TRBD1; size: -; J: TRBJ2-5; CDR3: CASSIMQPTGGLETQYF; DNA: TGTGCCAGTAGTATCATGCAGCCGACAGGGGGCTTGGAGACCCAGTACTTC
V: TRBV28; D: TRBD1; size: many; J: TRBJ1-5; CDR3: CASSDGTGDEYQPQHF; DNA: TGTGCCAGCAGCGACGGGACAGGGGATGAGTATCAGCCCCAGCATTTT
V: TRBV5-1; D: TRBD1; size: -; J: TRBJ2-1; CDR3: CASGLKAGGFSYNEQFF; DNA: TGTGCCAGCGGCTTGAAGGCAGGGGGATTTTCCTACAATGAGCAGTTCTTC
V: TRBV6-6; D: TRBD1; size: -; J: TRBJ1-6; CDR3: CASSYSGTGVTPLHF; DNA: TGTGCCAGCAGTTACTCTGGGACAGGGGTTACTCCCCTCCACTTT
V: TRBV20-1; D: -; size: -; J: TRBJ1-1; CDR3: CSAGDGTFDEAFF; DNA: TGCAGTGCCGGGGACGGGACTTTCGATGAAGCTTTCTTT
V: TRBV18; D: TRBD1; size: -; J: TRBJ2-2; CDR3: CASSPPFQGVNTGELFF; DNA: TGTGCCAGCTCACCCCCTTTCCAGGGGGTGAACACCGGGGAGCTGTTTTTT
V: TRBV5-5; D: TRBD1; size: -; J: TRBJ2-7; CDR3: CASSPRGGQGASYEQYF; DNA: TGTGCCAGCAGCCCACGTGGGGGACAGGGGGCATCCTACGAGCAGTACTTC
V: TRBV2; D: TRBD1; size: -; J: TRBJ2-2; CDR3: CASSELQGVTGELFF; DNA: TGTGCCAGCAGTGAACTACAGGGGGTGACCGGGGAGCTGTTTTTT
V: TRBV3-1; D: TRBD2; size: many; J: TRBJ2-7; CDR3: CASSQDRASGSNEQYF; DNA: TGTGCCAGCAGCCAAGATCGAGCTAGCGGGAGTAACGAGCAGTACTTC
V: TRBV28; D: -; size: many; J: TRBJ2-2; CDR3: CASSLGGLNTGELFF; DNA: TGTGCCAGCAGTTTAGGCGGGTTGAACACCGGGGAGCTGTTTTTT
V: TRBV11-1; D: -; size: many; J: TRBJ1-1; CDR3: CASSFRTGTRLNTEAFF; DNA: TGTGCCAGCAGCTTTCGGACCGGAACCCGTTTAAACACTGAAGCTTTCTTT
V: TRBV2; D: -; size: many; J: TRBJ1-4; CDR3: CASRSMRQPNEKLFF; DNA: TGTGCCAGCAGGTCCATGAGACAACCTAATGAAAAACTGTTTTTT
V: TRBV7-2; D: TRBD1; size: -; J: TRBJ1-5; CDR3: CASSLSGTAPWSNQPQHF; DNA: TGTGCCAGCAGCTTATCCGGGACAGCCCCTTGGAGCAATCAGCCCCAGCATTTT
V: TRBV7-9; D: -; size: -; J: TRBJ2-7; CDR3: CASSLSVGDSYEQYF; DNA: TGTGCCAGCAGCTTATCAGTGGGTGATTCCTACGAGCAGTACTTC
V: TRBV7-2; D: -; size: -; J: TRBJ2-3; CDR3: CASSPETAADTQYF; DNA: TGTGCCAGCAGCCCCGAGACAGCGGCAGATACGCAGTATTTT
V: TRBV20-1; D: TRBD2; size: -; J: TRBJ2-1; CDR3: CSARASGTRTYNEQFF; DNA: TGCAGTGCTAGGGCTAGCGGGACACGTACCTACAATGAGCAGTTCTTC
V: TRBV20-1; D: -; size: many; J: TRBJ2-1; CDR3: CSAVGVGGNSYNEQFF; DNA: TGCAGTGCCGTAGGGGTGGGCGGTAACTCCTACAATGAGCAGTTCTTC
V: TRBV6-1; D: -; size: -; J: TRBJ2-2; CDR3: CAISALGANTGELFF; DNA: TGTGCCATCAGCGCCTTAGGGGCGAACACCGGGGAGCTGTTTTTT
V: TRBV5-4; D: TRBD1; size: -; J: TRBJ1-6; CDR3: CASSRDRANSPLHF; DNA: TGTGCCAGCAGCCGGGACAGGGCAAATTCACCCCTCCACTTT
V: TRBV2; D: -; size: -; J: TRBJ1-4; CDR3: CASRPEMTEKLFF; DNA: TGTGCCAGCAGACCTGAGATGACTGAAAAACTGTTTTTT
V: TRBV7-2; D: -; size: few; J: TRBJ1-5; CDR3: CASSSRGREPQHF; DNA: TGTGCCAGCAGCAGCAGGGGTAGAGAGCCCCAGCATTTT
V: TRBV27; D: -; size: -; J: TRBJ2-5; CDR3: CASSRGQRETQYF; DNA: TGTGCCAGCAGCCGGGGACAACGAGAGACCCAGTACTTC
V: TRBV20-1; D: -; size: -; J: TRBJ2-2; CDR3: CSARDSGPNTGELFF; DNA: TGCAGTGCTAGAGATTCGGGGCCGAACACCGGGGAGCTGTTTTTT
V: TRBV9; D: -; size: few; J: TRBJ2-1; CDR3: CASSVEAASYNEQFF; DNA: TGTGCCAGCAGCGTCGAAGCGGCCTCCTACAATGAGCAGTTCTTC
V: TRBV5-8; D: -; size: few; J: TRBJ1-5; CDR3: CASSLDQGLGQPQHF; DNA: TGTGCCAGCAGCTTGGACCAGGGATTAGGTCAGCCCCAGCATTTT
V: TRBV6-1; D: -; size: -; J: TRBJ2-1; CDR3: CASRLAVQGHEQFF; DNA: TGTGCCAGCAGACTCGCAGTCCAGGGCCATGAGCAGTTCTTC
V: TRBV3-1; D: -; size: few; J: TRBJ2-3; CDR3: CASSHRRTLPGRDTQYF; DNA: TGTGCCAGCAGCCACCGCAGGACTCTGCCGGGGCGGGATACGCAGTATTTT
V: TRBV2; D: -; size: many; J: TRBJ1-1; CDR3: CASSVNQMNTEAFF; DNA: TGTGCCAGCAGTGTGAACCAGATGAACACTGAAGCTTTCTTT
V: TRBV3-1; D: -; size: many; J: TRBJ2-7; CDR3: CASSQTGGSEQYF; DNA: TGTGCCAGCAGCCAGACAGGTGGGTCCGAGCAGTACTTC
V: TRBV5-1; D: TRBD1; size: -; J: TRBJ1-3; CDR3: CASSPIGQGGNTIYF; DNA: TGCGCCAGCAGCCCTATTGGACAGGGAGGAAACACCATATATTTT
V: TRBV20-1; D: TRBD2; size: many; J: TRBJ2-7; CDR3: CSARAAGRTYEQYF; DNA: TGCAGTGCTAGAGCCGCCGGGAGGACCTACGAGCAGTACTTC